The T cell receptor beta chain under discussion was sequenced for a study of identifying expanded T cells in peripheral blood. Study-level points and caveats: Two-week clone count variance significantly increased as total template count grew. Differentially abundant clones: roughly 1.2 between replicates, approximately 15 at 2 to 3 weeks, roughly 18 at four.

The repertoire was sequenced with immunoSEQ multiplex PCR; TCRdb's copy has only in-frame clones and lacks some. The sample shows 51,000 or so clones, 82% of them seen only once. Comments on this clone: Its specificity is unknown.

Sequencing input: blood. The TCR sequence derives from a person between 18 and 69 years old in good health.

CDR3 bases: TGTGCCAGCAGCTCCTCTAGCGGGGGGTACAATGAGCAGTTCTTC. It codes for CASSSSSGGYNEQFF. The genes are TRBV7-6 and TRBJ2-1; TRBD2 agrees at 11 bases. V lost 4 bases to trimming and J lost 4 bases; unmatched junction nucleotides: 3. In germline, CDR1 is SGHVS, CDR2 FNYEAQ. This CDR3 is 15 amino acids long.